The rows below give T cell receptor beta chains drawn from one sample of a study of CD4 and CD8 cells across lung adenocarcinoma regions. In TCRdb, the PCR reads were re-called with MiXCR into one record per CDR3 protein. Of more than 7,500 distinct CDR3 sequences in the sample, roughly 50% were seen once. Source material: CD8+ T cells from the margin of a lung tumor. The receptors come from a female donor with lung adenocarcinoma. The CD4 and CD8 labels of this study may be unreliable. CDR3s include the opening cysteine and the closing phenylalanine or tryptophan. A D gene is named only where the DNA matches it firmly. Clone size, where shown, is once, few, many, or a class for clones that have expanded.

d_call: NA; cdr3_length: 13; clone_size: few; j_call: TRBJ1-1; v_call: TRBV10-1; cdr3_aa: CASSGTLRSEAFF; cdr3_nt: TGCGCCAGCAGTGGGACTCTACGGAGTGAAGCTTTCTTT
d_call: TRBD2; cdr3_length: 15; clone_size: NA; j_call: TRBJ2-1; v_call: TRBV6-1; cdr3_aa: CASSKSGSSYNEQFF; cdr3_nt: TGTGCCAGCAGTAAGAGCGGGAGCTCCTACAATGAGCAGTTCTTC
d_call: NA; cdr3_length: 13; clone_size: NA; j_call: TRBJ1-4; v_call: TRBV12-3/TRBV12-4; cdr3_aa: CASSFRLGEKLFF; cdr3_nt: TGTGCCAGCAGTTTTCGGTTGGGTGAAAAACTGTTTTTT
d_call: NA; cdr3_length: 16; clone_size: NA; j_call: TRBJ2-5; v_call: TRBV6-1; cdr3_aa: CASAGLGGREQETQYF; cdr3_nt: TGTGCCAGCGCGGGACTCGGGGGCCGAGAGCAAGAGACCCAGTACTTC
d_call: NA; cdr3_length: 14; clone_size: NA; j_call: TRBJ2-7; v_call: TRBV6-1; cdr3_aa: CASREQGGSYEQYF; cdr3_nt: TGTGCCAGCAGAGAACAGGGTGGAAGCTACGAGCAGTACTTC
d_call: NA; cdr3_length: 15; clone_size: NA; j_call: TRBJ2-4; v_call: TRBV6-1; cdr3_aa: CASSVGGPHKDIQYF; cdr3_nt: TGTGCCAGCAGTGTGGGGGGCCCCCACAAAGACATTCAGTACTTC
d_call: TRBD2; cdr3_length: 14; clone_size: many; j_call: TRBJ2-5; v_call: TRBV7-2; cdr3_aa: CASRLTSGQETQYF; cdr3_nt: TGTGCCAGCAGATTGACTAGCGGGCAAGAGACCCAGTACTTC
d_call: TRBD1; cdr3_length: 13; clone_size: NA; j_call: TRBJ1-5; v_call: TRBV4-1; cdr3_aa: CASSQQGERPQHF; cdr3_nt: TGCGCCAGCAGCCAGCAGGGGGAAAGGCCCCAGCATTTT
d_call: NA; cdr3_length: 14; clone_size: NA; j_call: TRBJ2-4; v_call: TRBV10-3; cdr3_aa: CAGNGRRHGDIQYF; cdr3_nt: TGTGCCGGGAACGGGCGGCGTCACGGAGACATCCAGTACTTC
d_call: TRBD1; cdr3_length: 14; clone_size: NA; j_call: TRBJ2-2; v_call: TRBV10-2; cdr3_aa: CASSGTGVGGELFF; cdr3_nt: TGCGCCAGCAGTGGGACAGGGGTCGGCGGGGAGCTGTTTTTT
d_call: TRBD1; cdr3_length: 15; clone_size: NA; j_call: TRBJ2-7; v_call: TRBV5-1; cdr3_aa: CASSVTGTEAYEQYF; cdr3_nt: TGCGCCAGCAGCGTAACCGGGACAGAAGCCTACGAGCAGTACTTC
d_call: TRBD1; cdr3_length: 17; clone_size: once; j_call: TRBJ2-4; v_call: TRBV6-1; cdr3_aa: CASSEAQWGQGRNIQYF; cdr3_nt: TGTGCCAGCAGTGAAGCGCAGTGGGGACAGGGGAGAAACATTCAGTACTTC
d_call: NA; cdr3_length: 14; clone_size: NA; j_call: TRBJ2-4; v_call: TRBV10-2; cdr3_aa: CASTGLGGTDIQYF; cdr3_nt: TGCGCCAGCACGGGGCTGGGAGGCACAGACATTCAGTACTTC
d_call: NA; cdr3_length: 12; clone_size: once; j_call: TRBJ2-3; v_call: TRBV9; cdr3_aa: CASSTYKDMQYF; cdr3_nt: TGTGCCAGCAGCACCTACAAAGACATGCAGTACTTT
d_call: NA; cdr3_length: 14; clone_size: NA; j_call: TRBJ2-3; v_call: TRBV10-1; cdr3_aa: CASQGGRDPETQYF; cdr3_nt: TGCGCCAGCCAGGGGGGCCGAGACCCAGAGACCCAGTATTTC
d_call: NA; cdr3_length: 15; clone_size: NA; j_call: TRBJ2-1; v_call: TRBV6-5; cdr3_aa: CASSYSLAMINEQFF; cdr3_nt: TGTGCCAGCAGTTACTCACTAGCAATGATCAATGAGCAGTTCTTC
d_call: NA; cdr3_length: 13; clone_size: NA; j_call: TRBJ2-5; v_call: TRBV7-6; cdr3_aa: CASSPQDLGTQYF; cdr3_nt: TGTGCCAGCAGCCCCCAGGACCTTGGGACCCAGTACTTC
d_call: NA; cdr3_length: 16; clone_size: NA; j_call: TRBJ2-7; v_call: TRBV6-1; cdr3_aa: CASKVYGDQSSYEQYF; cdr3_nt: TGTGCCAGCAAAGTTTACGGGGACCAGAGCTCCTACGAGCAGTACTTC
d_call: NA; cdr3_length: 18; clone_size: NA; j_call: TRBJ2-3; v_call: TRBV6-1; cdr3_aa: CASSEGSNRRIFTDTQYF; cdr3_nt: TGTGCCAGCAGTGAAGGCTCGAACAGAAGAATTTTCACAGATACGCAGTATTTT
d_call: TRBD1; cdr3_length: 13; clone_size: NA; j_call: TRBJ1-2; v_call: TRBV4-1; cdr3_aa: CASSLGQGDGYTF; cdr3_nt: TGCGCCAGCAGCCTGGGACAGGGCGATGGCTACACCTTC
d_call: NA; cdr3_length: 17; clone_size: NA; j_call: TRBJ2-1; v_call: TRBV6-5; cdr3_aa: CASSWAQGSPIYNEQFF; cdr3_nt: TGTGCCAGCAGTTGGGCTCAGGGATCCCCGATCTACAATGAGCAGTTCTTC
d_call: NA; cdr3_length: 15; clone_size: NA; j_call: TRBJ2-5; v_call: TRBV27; cdr3_aa: CARGRGGRGQETQYF; cdr3_nt: TGTGCCAGGGGACGCGGGGGCAGGGGACAAGAGACCCAGTACTTC
d_call: NA; cdr3_length: 14; clone_size: NA; j_call: TRBJ2-5; v_call: TRBV10-2; cdr3_aa: CAGRGGGSTDTQYF; cdr3_nt: TGCGCGGGGAGGGGGGGGGGAAGCACAGATACCCAGTACTTC
d_call: NA; cdr3_length: 17; clone_size: few; j_call: TRBJ2-2; v_call: TRBV5-1; cdr3_aa: CASSLAGGRPNTGELFF; cdr3_nt: TGCGCCAGCAGCTTGGCCGGAGGCAGACCGAACACCGGGGAGCTGTTTTTT
d_call: NA; cdr3_length: 14; clone_size: NA; j_call: TRBJ2-7; v_call: TRBV27; cdr3_aa: CASSLNSAPDTQYF; cdr3_nt: TGTGCCAGCAGTTTAAACTCAGCTCCAGATACGCAGTACTTC
d_call: TRBD1; cdr3_length: 14; clone_size: NA; j_call: TRBJ1-4; v_call: TRBV5-1; cdr3_aa: CASSLGTGGEKLFF; cdr3_nt: TGCGCCAGCAGTTTGGGGACAGGGGGGGAAAAACTGTTTTTT
d_call: NA; cdr3_length: 13; clone_size: NA; j_call: TRBJ2-4; v_call: TRBV6-1; cdr3_aa: CASSEFGYNEQYF; cdr3_nt: TGTGCCAGCAGTGAGTTCGGGTACAATGAGCAGTACTTC
d_call: TRBD2; cdr3_length: 17; clone_size: once; j_call: TRBJ2-7; v_call: TRBV11-2; cdr3_aa: CASSLAPSGRHSYEQYF; cdr3_nt: TGTGCCAGCAGCTTAGCCCCTAGCGGGAGACACTCCTACGAGCAGTACTTC
d_call: NA; cdr3_length: 14; clone_size: NA; j_call: TRBJ2-4; v_call: TRBV6-5; cdr3_aa: CASSYSSWASVQYF; cdr3_nt: TGTGCCAGCAGTTACTCGAGTTGGGCTAGCGTTCAGTACTTC
d_call: NA; cdr3_length: 12; clone_size: NA; j_call: TRBJ2-7; v_call: TRBV6-1; cdr3_aa: CASRDLWNEQYF; cdr3_nt: TGTGCCAGCAGGGACCTCTGGAACGAGCAGTACTTC
d_call: NA; cdr3_length: 15; clone_size: NA; j_call: TRBJ2-1; v_call: TRBV12-3/TRBV12-4; cdr3_aa: CASSFGQYSYNEQFF; cdr3_nt: TGTGCCAGCAGTTTCGGACAATACTCCTACAATGAGCAGTTCTTC
d_call: NA; cdr3_length: 16; clone_size: NA; j_call: TRBJ2-3; v_call: TRBV6-5; cdr3_aa: CATAVMGGGFTDTQYF; cdr3_nt: TGTGCCACAGCAGTTATGGGGGGCGGATTCACAGATACGCAGTATTTT
d_call: NA; cdr3_length: 14; clone_size: NA; j_call: TRBJ2-4; v_call: TRBV10-1; cdr3_aa: CRGTGRQDKDTQYF; cdr3_nt: TGCCGCGGCACGGGGAGGCAAGACAAAGATACTCAGTACTTC
d_call: TRBD1; cdr3_length: 15; clone_size: NA; j_call: TRBJ2-3; v_call: TRBV27; cdr3_aa: CASRQGVGPKDMQYF; cdr3_nt: TGTGCCAGCAGGCAGGGGGTAGGACCCAAAGACATGCAGTATTTC
d_call: TRBD1; cdr3_length: 16; clone_size: NA; j_call: TRBJ2-1; v_call: TRBV6-1; cdr3_aa: CASSEDAGTGGDEQFF; cdr3_nt: TGTGCCAGCAGTGAAGACGCAGGGACAGGGGGCGACGAGCAGTTCTTC
d_call: NA; cdr3_length: 12; clone_size: many; j_call: TRBJ2-3; v_call: TRBV7-9; cdr3_aa: CASSLSTTLGYF; cdr3_nt: TGTGCCAGCAGCCTCTCGACTACCCTCGGGTATTTT
d_call: TRBD2; cdr3_length: 14; clone_size: NA; j_call: TRBJ2-1; v_call: TRBV10-3; cdr3_aa: CATLAGELRDEQFF; cdr3_nt: TGTGCCACCTTAGCGGGAGAATTAAGGGATGAGCAGTTCTTC
d_call: NA; cdr3_length: 13; clone_size: NA; j_call: TRBJ2-3; v_call: TRBV10-2; cdr3_aa: CASSMHRSDTQYF; cdr3_nt: TGCGCCAGCAGCATGCATAGGTCAGATACGCAGTATTTT
d_call: NA; cdr3_length: 14; clone_size: many; j_call: TRBJ2-1; v_call: TRBV25-1; cdr3_aa: CASSDRGILNEQFF; cdr3_nt: TGTGCCAGCAGCGATAGGGGGATACTTAATGAGCAGTTCTTC
d_call: NA; cdr3_length: 15; clone_size: NA; j_call: TRBJ2-3; v_call: TRBV14; cdr3_aa: CASSQVRPFTDTQYF; cdr3_nt: TGTGCCAGCAGCCAAGTCAGACCTTTCACAGATACGCAGTATTTT
d_call: NA; cdr3_length: 13; clone_size: NA; j_call: TRBJ2-3; v_call: TRBV27; cdr3_aa: CASRFRLKETQYF; cdr3_nt: TGTGCCAGCAGGTTCCGACTCAAAGAGACGCAGTATTTT
d_call: TRBD2; cdr3_length: 14; clone_size: many; j_call: TRBJ2-7; v_call: TRBV6-1; cdr3_aa: CASSLAGGYYEQYF; cdr3_nt: TGTGCCAGCAGTCTAGCGGGAGGGTACTACGAGCAGTACTTC
d_call: TRBD1; cdr3_length: 16; clone_size: once; j_call: TRBJ2-1; v_call: TRBV6-1; cdr3_aa: CASSVPGDRDENEQFF; cdr3_nt: TGTGCCAGCAGTGTCCCGGGGGACAGGGATGAAAATGAGCAGTTCTTC
d_call: NA; cdr3_length: 16; clone_size: NA; j_call: TRBJ1-6; v_call: TRBV7-6; cdr3_aa: CASSERPSTGGSPLHF; cdr3_nt: TGTGCCAGCAGCGAAAGACCCAGTACGGGAGGTTCACCCCTCCACTTT
d_call: TRBD1; cdr3_length: 16; clone_size: many; j_call: TRBJ2-5; v_call: TRBV4-1; cdr3_aa: CASSRQGAGWQETQYF; cdr3_nt: TGCGCCAGCAGCCGCCAGGGGGCAGGTTGGCAAGAGACCCAGTACTTC
d_call: TRBD1; cdr3_length: 15; clone_size: NA; j_call: TRBJ2-3; v_call: TRBV6-1; cdr3_aa: CASSWGDRQTGALYF; cdr3_nt: TGTGCCAGCAGCTGGGGGGACAGGCAGACCGGGGCGCTGTATTTT
d_call: TRBD1; cdr3_length: 14; clone_size: NA; j_call: TRBJ2-5; v_call: TRBV6-1; cdr3_aa: CASSGPDRVETQYF; cdr3_nt: TGTGCCAGCAGTGGCCCGGACAGGGTTGAGACCCAGTACTTC
d_call: NA; cdr3_length: 14; clone_size: once; j_call: TRBJ2-1; v_call: TRBV6-2/TRBV6-3; cdr3_aa: CASRPRDLYNEQFF; cdr3_nt: TGTGCCAGCAGACCGCGGGACTTATACAATGAGCAGTTCTTC
d_call: NA; cdr3_length: 12; clone_size: NA; j_call: TRBJ2-7; v_call: TRBV6-1; cdr3_aa: CASGRGYGEQYF; cdr3_nt: TGTGCCAGCGGGAGGGGGTATGGCGAGCAGTACTTC
d_call: NA; cdr3_length: 16; clone_size: few; j_call: TRBJ2-5; v_call: TRBV6-1; cdr3_aa: CASSEVPGGGQETQYF; cdr3_nt: TGTGCCAGCAGTGAAGTTCCAGGGGGGGGACAAGAGACCCAGTACTTC
d_call: TRBD1; cdr3_length: 16; clone_size: many; j_call: TRBJ2-7; v_call: TRBV27; cdr3_aa: CASSHNPTGGKNEQYF; cdr3_nt: TGTGCCAGCAGTCATAACCCGACAGGGGGCAAGAACGAGCAGTACTTC
d_call: TRBD2; cdr3_length: 17; clone_size: NA; j_call: TRBJ2-3; v_call: TRBV6-1; cdr3_aa: CASTDPGLAGHPDEQYF; cdr3_nt: TGTGCCAGCACCGACCCTGGCCTAGCGGGACATCCAGATGAGCAGTATTTC
d_call: NA; cdr3_length: 16; clone_size: NA; j_call: TRBJ2-3; v_call: TRBV4-1; cdr3_aa: CASSQGAASGTDTQYF; cdr3_nt: TGCGCCAGCAGCCAAGGTGCGGCTAGCGGCACAGATACGCAGTATTTT
d_call: TRBD2; cdr3_length: 14; clone_size: NA; j_call: TRBJ2-5; v_call: TRBV6-1; cdr3_aa: CASTPAGGRETQYF; cdr3_nt: TGTGCCAGCACCCCCGCGGGGGGGCGAGAGACCCAGTACTTC
d_call: NA; cdr3_length: 14; clone_size: once; j_call: TRBJ2-5; v_call: TRBV10-3; cdr3_aa: CAGKGGREGEIQYF; cdr3_nt: TGTGCGGGCAAGGGGGGGCGAGAGGGAGAGATTCAGTACTTC
d_call: TRBD2; cdr3_length: 18; clone_size: NA; j_call: TRBJ2-3; v_call: TRBV6-5; cdr3_aa: CASSYLKRGGGGTGTQYF; cdr3_nt: TGTGCCAGCAGTTACCTAAAACGGGGGGGGGGGGGTACAGGTACGCAGTATTTT
d_call: TRBD2; cdr3_length: 17; clone_size: NA; j_call: TRBJ2-1; v_call: TRBV27; cdr3_aa: CASSLSAGEAFINEQFF; cdr3_nt: TGTGCCAGCAGTTTATCAGCGGGAGAGGCGTTTATTAATGAGCAGTTCTTC
d_call: NA; cdr3_length: 15; clone_size: medium-sized; j_call: TRBJ2-3; v_call: TRBV6-1; cdr3_aa: CASSLRQGGSDTQYF; cdr3_nt: TGTGCCAGCAGCCTCCGACAGGGAGGGTCAGATACGCAGTATTTT
d_call: NA; cdr3_length: 12; clone_size: NA; j_call: TRBJ2-3; v_call: TRBV6-1; cdr3_aa: CASSRRTDTQYF; cdr3_nt: TGTGCCAGCAGCCGTAGGACAGATACGCAGTATTTT